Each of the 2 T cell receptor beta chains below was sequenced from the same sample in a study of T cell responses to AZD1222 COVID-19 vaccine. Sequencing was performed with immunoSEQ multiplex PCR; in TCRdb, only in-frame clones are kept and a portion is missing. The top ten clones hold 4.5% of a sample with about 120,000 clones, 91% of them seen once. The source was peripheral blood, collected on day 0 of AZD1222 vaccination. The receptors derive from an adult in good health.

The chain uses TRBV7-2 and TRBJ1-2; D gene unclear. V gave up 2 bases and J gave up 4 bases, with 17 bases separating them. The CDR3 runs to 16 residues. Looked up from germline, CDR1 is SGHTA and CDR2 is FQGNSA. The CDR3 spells CASSLQTDGYPYGYTF. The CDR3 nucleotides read TGTGCCAGCAGCTTACAAACCGACGGCTACCCCTATGGCTACACCTTC. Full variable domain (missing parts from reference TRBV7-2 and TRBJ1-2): GAGVSQSPSNKVTEKGKDVELRCDPISGHTALYWYRQSLGQGLEFLIYFQGNSAPDKSGLPSDRFSAERTGGSVSTLTIQRTQQEDSAVYLCASSLQTDGYPYGYTFGSGTRLTVV.

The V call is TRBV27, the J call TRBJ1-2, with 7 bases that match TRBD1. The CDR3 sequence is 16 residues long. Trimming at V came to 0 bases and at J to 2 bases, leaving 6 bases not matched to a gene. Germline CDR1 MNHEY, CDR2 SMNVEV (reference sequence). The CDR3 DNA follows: TGTGCCAGCAGTTTATCTGGCCAGGGGGGAAACTATGGCTACACCTTC. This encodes CASSLSGQGGNYGYTF.